There are many counts of the clone carrying this T cell receptor (beta chain). The V gene's germline CDR1 is DFQATT and CDR2 SNEGSKA (reference sequence). The CDR3 is made up of 16 amino acids. V lost 2 bases, J lost 0 bases, and 3 bases stayed unmatched. TCRdb used MiXCR to reprocess the 5' RACE reads, holding one entry per CDR3 protein. Of some 37,000 distinct CDR3 sequences listed, approximately 19% are singletons. The chain couples TRBV20-1 to TRBJ1-6; 8 bases match TRBD1. What was sequenced was naive CD4+ T cells sorted from a lymph node. The subset was: naive CD4+ T cells, CD4+CD45RA+CD25-. This TCR was sampled from a female donor with breast cancer. The CDR3 region is CSARQGASSYNSPLHF. The CDR3 DNA follows: TGCAGTGCTAGACAGGGGGCGAGCTCCTATAATTCACCCCTCCACTTT.